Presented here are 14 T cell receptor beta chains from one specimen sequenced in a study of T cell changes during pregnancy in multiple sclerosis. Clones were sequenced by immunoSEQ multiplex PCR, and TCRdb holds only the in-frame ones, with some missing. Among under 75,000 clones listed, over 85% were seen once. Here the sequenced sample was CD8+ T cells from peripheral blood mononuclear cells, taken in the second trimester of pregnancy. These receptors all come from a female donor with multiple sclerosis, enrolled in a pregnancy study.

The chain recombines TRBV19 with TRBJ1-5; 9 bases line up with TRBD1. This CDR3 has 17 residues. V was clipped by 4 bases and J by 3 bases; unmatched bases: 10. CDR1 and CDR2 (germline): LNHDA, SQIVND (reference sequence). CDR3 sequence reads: CASSTRQQGAYNQPQHF. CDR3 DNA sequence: TGTGCCAGTAGTACTCGTCAACAGGGGGCTTACAATCAGCCCCAGCATTTT.

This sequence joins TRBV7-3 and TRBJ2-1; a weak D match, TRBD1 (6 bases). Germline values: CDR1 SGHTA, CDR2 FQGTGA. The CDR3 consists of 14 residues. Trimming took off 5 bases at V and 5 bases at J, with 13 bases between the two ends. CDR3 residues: CASSPSTGHNEQFF. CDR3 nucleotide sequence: TGTGCCAGCAGCCCTTCGACAGGACACAATGAGCAGTTCTTC. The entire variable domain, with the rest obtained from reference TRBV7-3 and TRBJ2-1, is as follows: GAGVSQTPSNKVTEKGKYVELRCDPISGHTALYWYRQSLGQGPEFLIYFQGTGAADDSGLPNDRFFAVRPEGSVSTLKIQRTERGDSAVYLCASSPSTGHNEQFFGPGTRLTVL.

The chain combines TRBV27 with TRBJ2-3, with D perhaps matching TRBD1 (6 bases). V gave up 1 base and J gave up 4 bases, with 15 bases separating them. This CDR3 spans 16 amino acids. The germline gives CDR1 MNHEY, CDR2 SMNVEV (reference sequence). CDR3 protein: CASSLWATGTADTQYF. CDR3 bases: TGTGCCAGCAGTTTATGGGCTACAGGGACGGCAGATACGCAGTATTTT.

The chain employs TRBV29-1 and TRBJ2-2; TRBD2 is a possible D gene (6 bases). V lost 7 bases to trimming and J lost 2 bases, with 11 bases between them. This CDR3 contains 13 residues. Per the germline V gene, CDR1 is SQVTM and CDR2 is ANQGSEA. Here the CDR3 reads CSGRDSNTGELFF. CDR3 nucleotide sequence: TGCAGCGGCAGGGACTCCAACACCGGGGAGCTGTTTTTT.

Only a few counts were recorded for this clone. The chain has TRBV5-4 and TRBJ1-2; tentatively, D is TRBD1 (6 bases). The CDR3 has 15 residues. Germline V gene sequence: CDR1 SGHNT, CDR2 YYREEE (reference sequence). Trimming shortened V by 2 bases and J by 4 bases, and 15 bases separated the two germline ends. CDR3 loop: CASSFRTDGVYGYTF. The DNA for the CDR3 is TGTGCCAGCAGCTTCCGGACAGATGGGGTCTATGGCTACACCTTC.

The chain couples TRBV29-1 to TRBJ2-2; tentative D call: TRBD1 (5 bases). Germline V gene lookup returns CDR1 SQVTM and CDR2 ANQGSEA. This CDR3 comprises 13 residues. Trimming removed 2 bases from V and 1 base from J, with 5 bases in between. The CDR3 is CSVEQGNTGELFF. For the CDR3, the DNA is TGCAGCGTTGAACAGGGGAACACCGGGGAGCTGTTTTTT.

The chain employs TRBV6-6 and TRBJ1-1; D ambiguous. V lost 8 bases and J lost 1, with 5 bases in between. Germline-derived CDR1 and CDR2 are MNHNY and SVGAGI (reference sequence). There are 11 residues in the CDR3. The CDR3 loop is CASGRNTEAFF. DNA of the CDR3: TGTGCCAGCGGCAGGAACACTGAAGCTTTCTTT.

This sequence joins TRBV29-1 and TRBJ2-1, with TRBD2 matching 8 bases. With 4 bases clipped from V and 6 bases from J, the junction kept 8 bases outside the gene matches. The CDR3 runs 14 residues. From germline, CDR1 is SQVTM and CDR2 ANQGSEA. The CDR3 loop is CSVVGLEISNEQFF. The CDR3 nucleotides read TGCAGCGTTGTGGGACTAGAAATTTCCAATGAGCAGTTCTTC.

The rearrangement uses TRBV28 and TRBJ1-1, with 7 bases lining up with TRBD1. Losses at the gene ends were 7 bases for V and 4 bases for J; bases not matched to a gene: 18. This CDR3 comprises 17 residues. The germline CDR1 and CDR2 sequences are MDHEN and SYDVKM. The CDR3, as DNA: TGTGCCAGCACCCACCCCGGACAGGTCCTTGGAGGCACTGAAGCTTTCTTT. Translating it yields CASTHPGQVLGGTEAFF.

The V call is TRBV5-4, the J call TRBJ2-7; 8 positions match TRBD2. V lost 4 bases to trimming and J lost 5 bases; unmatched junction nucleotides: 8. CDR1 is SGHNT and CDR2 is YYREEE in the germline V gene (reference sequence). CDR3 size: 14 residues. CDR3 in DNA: TGTGCCAGCAGCCTGCGGGTAGCGGGAAACGAGCAGTACTTC. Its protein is CASSLRVAGNEQYF.

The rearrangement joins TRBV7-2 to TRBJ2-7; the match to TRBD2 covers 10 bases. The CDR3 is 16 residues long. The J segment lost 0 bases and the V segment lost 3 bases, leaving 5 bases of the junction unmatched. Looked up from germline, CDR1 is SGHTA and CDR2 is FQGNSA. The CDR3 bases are TGTGCCAGCAGCTTTTCTAGCGGGGGTCTCTCCTACGAGCAGTACTTC. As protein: CASSFSSGGLSYEQYF.

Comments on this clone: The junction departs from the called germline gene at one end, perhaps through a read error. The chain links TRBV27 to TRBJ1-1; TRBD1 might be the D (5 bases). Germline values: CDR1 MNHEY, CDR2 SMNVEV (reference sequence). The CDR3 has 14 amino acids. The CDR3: CASSLSRVGTEAFF. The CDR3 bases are TGTGCCAGCAGTCTATCCAGGGTGGGCACTGAAGCTTTCTTT.

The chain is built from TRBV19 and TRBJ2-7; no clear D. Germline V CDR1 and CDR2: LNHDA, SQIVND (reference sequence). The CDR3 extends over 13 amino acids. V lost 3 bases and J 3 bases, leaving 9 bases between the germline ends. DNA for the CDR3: TGTGCCAGTAGTATCACTGCGAACTACGAGCAGTACTTC. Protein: CASSITANYEQYF. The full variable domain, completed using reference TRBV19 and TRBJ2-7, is DGGITQSPKYLFRKEGQNVTLSCEQNLNHDAMYWYRQDPGQGLRLIYYSQIVNDFQKGDIAEGYSVSREKKESFPLTVTSAQKNPTAFYLCASSITANYEQYFGPGTRLTVT.

Here the CDR3 DNA reads TGTGCCAGTAGTATCGCTAGCGGGGCCTACGAGCAGTACTTC. This encodes CASSIASGAYEQYF. This chain links TRBV19 with TRBJ2-7; 9 bases fit TRBD2. This CDR3 comprises 14 residues. The V segment lost 3 bases and the J segment 2 bases; nucleotides outside the gene matches: 2. Germline V gene data show CDR1 as LNHDA and CDR2 as SQIVND (reference sequence).